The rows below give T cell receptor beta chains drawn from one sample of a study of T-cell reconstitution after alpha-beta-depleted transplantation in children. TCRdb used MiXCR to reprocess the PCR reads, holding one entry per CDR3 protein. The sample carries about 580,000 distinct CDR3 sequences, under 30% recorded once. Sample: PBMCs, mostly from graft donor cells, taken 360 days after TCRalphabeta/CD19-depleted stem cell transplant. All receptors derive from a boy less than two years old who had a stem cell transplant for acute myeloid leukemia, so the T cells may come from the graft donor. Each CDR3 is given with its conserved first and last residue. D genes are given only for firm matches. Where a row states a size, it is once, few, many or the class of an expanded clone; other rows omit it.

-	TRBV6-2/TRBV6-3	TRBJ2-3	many	CASSYGRGPLTDTQYF	TGTGCCAGCAGTTACGGCCGGGGGCCCCTCACAGATACGCAGTATTTT
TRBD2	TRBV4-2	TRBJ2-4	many	CASSQEGLAGENIQYF	TGTGCCAGCAGCCAAGAGGGGCTAGCGGGGGAAAACATTCAGTACTTC
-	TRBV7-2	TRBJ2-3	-	CASSLEGFGYRPQYF	TGTGCCAGCAGCTTAGAGGGTTTCGGCTATCGGCCGCAGTATTTT
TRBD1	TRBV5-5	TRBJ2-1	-	CASSSYRDRTNSRFF	TGTGCCAGCAGTTCATACCGGGACAGGACTAACTCACGGTTCTTC
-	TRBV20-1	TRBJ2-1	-	CSAHITLGEFF	TGCAGTGCTCACATTACCCTGGGTGAATTCTTC
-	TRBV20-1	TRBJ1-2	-	CSALAGGRGNGYTF	TGCAGTGCACTGGCCGGGGGTCGGGGTAATGGCTACACCTTC
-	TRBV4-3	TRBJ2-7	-	CASSQAPTYEQYF	TGCGCCAGCAGCCAAGCCCCTACCTACGAGCAGTACTTC
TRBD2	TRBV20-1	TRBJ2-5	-	CSARQRLAGPRETQYF	TGCAGTGCTAGACAAAGACTAGCGGGGCCTAGAGAGACCCAGTACTTC
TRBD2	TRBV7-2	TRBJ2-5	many	CASSLASSGGYEETQYF	TGTGCCAGCAGCTTAGCCTCTAGCGGGGGGTATGAAGAGACCCAGTACTTC
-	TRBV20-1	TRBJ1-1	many	CSATPGAAEAFF	TGCAGTGCTACCCCAGGGGCCGCGGAAGCTTTCTTT
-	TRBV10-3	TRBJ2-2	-	CAISGVNTGELFF	TGTGCCATCAGTGGGGTGAACACCGGGGAGCTGTTTTTT
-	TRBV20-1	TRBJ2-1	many	CSARITSREQFF	TGCAGTGCCCGCATAACTAGCCGTGAGCAGTTCTTC
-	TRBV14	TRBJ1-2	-	CASSQDSTALRGYTF	TGTGCCAGCAGCCAAGATTCGACAGCCCTACGTGGCTACACCTTC
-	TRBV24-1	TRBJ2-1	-	CATSDSWDTLGYNEQFF	TGTGCCACCAGTGATTCTTGGGACACCCTTGGTTACAATGAGCAGTTCTTC
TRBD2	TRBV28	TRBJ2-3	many	CASSPGGRGGTDTQYF	TGTGCCAGCAGCCCCGGGGGGCGGGGGGGCACAGATACGCAGTATTTT
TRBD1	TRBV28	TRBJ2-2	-	CARGPGTANTGELFF	TGTGCCAGGGGCCCCGGGACAGCGAACACCGGGGAGCTGTTTTTT
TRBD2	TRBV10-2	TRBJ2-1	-	CASNQPGLADNEQFF	TGCGCCAGTAACCAACCGGGACTAGCGGACAATGAGCAGTTCTTC
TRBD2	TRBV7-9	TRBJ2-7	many	CASSFASGGVHEQYF	TGTGCCAGCAGCTTCGCGAGCGGGGGGGTCCACGAGCAGTACTTC
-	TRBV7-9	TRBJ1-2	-	CASSLASGPSNYGYTF	TGTGCCAGCAGCTTAGCTTCAGGACCCTCTAACTATGGCTACACCTTC
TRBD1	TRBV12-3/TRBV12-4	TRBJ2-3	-	CASSTLDRAITDTQYF	TGTGCCAGCAGTACTCTGGACAGGGCTATCACAGATACGCAGTATTTT
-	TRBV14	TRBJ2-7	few	CASSLTRGWHEQYF	TGTGCCAGCAGCTTAACTAGAGGCTGGCACGAGCAGTACTTC
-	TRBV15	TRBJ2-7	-	CATSRDRQYEQYF	TGTGCCACCAGCAGAGATCGGCAGTACGAGCAGTACTTC
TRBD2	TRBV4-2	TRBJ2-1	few	CASSQFSGGAVDEQFF	TGTGCCAGCAGCCAATTTTCCGGGGGGGCCGTGGATGAGCAGTTCTTC
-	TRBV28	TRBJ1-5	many	CASRGLSNQPQHF	TGTGCCAGCAGGGGACTCAGCAATCAGCCCCAGCATTTT
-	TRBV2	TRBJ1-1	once	CANPRGGDTEAFF	TGTGCCAACCCGAGGGGAGGGGACACTGAAGCTTTCTTT
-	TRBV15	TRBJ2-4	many	CATSRDQGNIQYF	TGTGCCACCAGCAGAGACCAGGGGAACATTCAGTACTTC
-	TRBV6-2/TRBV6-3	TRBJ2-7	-	CASSNGAYEQYF	TGTGCCAGCAGTAACGGGGCTTACGAGCAGTACTTC
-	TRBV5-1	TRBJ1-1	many	CASSLNRARNTEAFF	TGCGCCAGCAGCCTGAACAGGGCCCGGAACACTGAAGCTTTCTTT
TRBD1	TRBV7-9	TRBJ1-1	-	CASSRRPGTGVNTEAFF	TGTGCCAGCAGCAGACGTCCCGGGACAGGGGTGAACACTGAAGCTTTCTTT
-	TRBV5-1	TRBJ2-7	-	CASRSRTEGIYEQYF	TGCGCCAGCAGATCCCGGACAGAAGGAATCTACGAGCAGTACTTC
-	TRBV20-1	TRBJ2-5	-	CSASPPWPEETQYF	TGCAGTGCTAGCCCCCCGTGGCCAGAAGAGACCCAGTACTTC
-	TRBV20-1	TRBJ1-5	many	CSARTAGNSNQPQHF	TGCAGTGCTAGGACGGCAGGTAATAGCAATCAGCCCCAGCATTTT
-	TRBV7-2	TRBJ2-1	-	CASGQTYNEQFF	TGTGCCAGCGGACAGACCTACAATGAGCAGTTCTTC
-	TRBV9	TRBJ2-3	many	CASSVQSFTDTQYF	TGTGCCAGCAGCGTCCAGTCTTTCACAGATACGCAGTATTTT
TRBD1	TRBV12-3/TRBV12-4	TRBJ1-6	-	CASSPTRGGKSASPLHF	TGTGCCAGCAGTCCCACCAGGGGGGGGAAATCAGCTTCACCCCTCCACTTT
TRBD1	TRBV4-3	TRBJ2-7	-	CASSQDTGVYEQYF	TGCGCCAGCAGCCAAGACACAGGGGTCTACGAGCAGTACTTC
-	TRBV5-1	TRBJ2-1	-	CASTEGLSRADEQFF	TGCGCCAGTACTGAGGGACTCTCGAGGGCCGATGAGCAGTTCTTC
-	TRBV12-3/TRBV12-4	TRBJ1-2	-	CASSLRGEGYTF	TGTGCCAGCAGTTTAAGAGGGGAAGGCTACACCTTC
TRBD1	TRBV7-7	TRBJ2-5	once	CASSLTPGQGAMETQYF	TGTGCCAGCAGCTTAACTCCCGGACAGGGGGCAATGGAGACCCAGTACTTC
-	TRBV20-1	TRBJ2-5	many	CSATRQAIYQETQYF	TGCAGTGCTACCCGACAGGCTATTTACCAAGAGACCCAGTACTTC
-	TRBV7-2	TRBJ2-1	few	CASSATGAYNEQFF	TGTGCCAGCAGCGCGACTGGGGCTTACAATGAGCAGTTCTTC
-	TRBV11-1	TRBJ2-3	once	CASSLGVVLGGRSDTQYF	TGTGCCAGCAGCTTAGGAGTGGTGCTTGGGGGGCGGTCAGATACGCAGTATTTT
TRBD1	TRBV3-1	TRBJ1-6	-	CASSRDSWSSNSPLHF	TGTGCCAGCAGCAGGGACAGTTGGAGTTCCAATTCACCCCTCCACTTT
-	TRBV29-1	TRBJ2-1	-	CSVWDAYNEQFF	TGCAGCGTTTGGGACGCTTACAATGAGCAGTTCTTC
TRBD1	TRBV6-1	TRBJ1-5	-	CASSLRTGPNQPQHF	TGTGCCAGCAGCCTGAGGACAGGGCCAAATCAGCCCCAGCATTTT
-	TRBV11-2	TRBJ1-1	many	CASSLDLAQEAFF	TGTGCCAGCAGCTTAGATCTGGCGCAGGAAGCTTTCTTT
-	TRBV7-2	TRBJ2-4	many	CASSSRLSLEGSKNIQYF	TGTGCCAGCAGCTCTAGGTTGTCCCTCGAAGGTTCCAAAAACATTCAGTACTTC
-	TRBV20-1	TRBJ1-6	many	CSARGGMTNSPLHF	TGCAGTGCTAGAGGGGGGATGACAAATTCACCCCTCCACTTT
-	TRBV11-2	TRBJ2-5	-	CASKLGPLETQYF	TGTGCCAGCAAACTAGGCCCACTGGAGACCCAGTACTTC
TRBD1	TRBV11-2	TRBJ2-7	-	CASSSTGEQEEQYF	TGTGCCAGCAGCTCGACAGGGGAACAAGAAGAGCAGTACTTC
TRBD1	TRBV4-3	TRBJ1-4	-	CASSWTGGTNEKLFF	TGCGCCAGCAGCTGGACAGGGGGCACTAATGAAAAACTGTTTTTT
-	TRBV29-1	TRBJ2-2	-	CSVRQTNTGELFF	TGCAGCGTAAGACAGACGAACACCGGGGAGCTGTTTTTT